Listed here are 6 T cell receptor beta chains from one sample, sequenced in a study of CD8+ T cells in alopecia areata. Extraction and reverse transcription of RNA yielded cDNA as the sequencing template. Assay: immunoSEQ multiplex PCR; the TCRdb copy retains only in-frame clones and omits some. The repertoire holds about 200,000 clones, with more than 55% as singletons. The sequencing sample was made of CD8+ T cells sorted from blood. The receptors were gathered from a human donor in good health.

The gene calls are TRBV7-2 and TRBJ2-2, with D uncertain. This CDR3 region has 12 residues. V gave up 2 bases and J gave up 6 bases, with 4 bases separating them. CDR1 and CDR2 (germline): SGHTA, FQGNSA. As DNA, the CDR3 is TGTGCCAGCAGCTTAAACCCCGGGGAGCTGTTTTTT. Amino acids: CASSLNPGELFF.

The chain combines TRBV5-6 with TRBJ1-1, with D maybe TRBD1 (5 bases). The germline V and J ends were trimmed by 5 bases and 1 base, with 15 bases remaining between them. Germline V gene sequence: CDR1 SGHDT, CDR2 YYEEEE. The CDR3 covers 15 residues. For the CDR3, the DNA is TGTGCCAGCAGTATGCCGAAGGGGCCGAACACTGAAGCTTTCTTT. Its protein product is CASSMPKGPNTEAFF.

A few counts support this clone. The DNA of the CDR3 is TGCGCCAGCAGCCAAGTTTTGGGGGGCAATCAGCCCCAGCATTTT. This encodes CASSQVLGGNQPQHF. This rearrangement joins TRBV4-1 to TRBJ1-5, with D perhaps matching TRBD1 (5 bases). CDR3 length: 15 amino acids. Trimming left V 1 base short and J 2 bases short, with 9 bases between. Germline CDR1 is MGHRA and CDR2 is YSYEKL.

The chain recombines TRBV11-2 with TRBJ2-5, with D perhaps TRBD2 (6 bases). The germline V and J ends were trimmed by 4 bases and 1 base, with 16 bases remaining between them. This CDR3 comprises 16 residues. Germline V CDR1 and CDR2: SGHAT, FQNNGV. CDR3 DNA sequence: TGTGCCAGCAGCTCCTCCGGGGGACCGCCCCAAGAGACCCAGTACTTC. Its protein product is CASSSSGGPPQETQYF.

This clone was seen once. The chain carries TRBV11-2 and TRBJ2-7, with D uncertain. The CDR3 spans 15 residues. V shed 3 bases and J shed 0 bases, with 12 bases lying between them. CDR1 is SGHAT and CDR2 is FQNNGV in the germline V gene. The CDR3 reads CASSFPPIHSYEQYF. CDR3 DNA sequence: TGTGCCAGCAGCTTTCCGCCCATTCACTCCTACGAGCAGTACTTC.

This clone was counted between two and nine times. The rearrangement uses TRBV4-2 and TRBJ2-7, with D hard to call. This CDR3 is 16 amino acids long. V was pared by 0 bases and J by 1 base, with 13 bases between. Germline CDR1 and CDR2: LGHNA and YNFKEQ. DNA for the CDR3: TGTGCCAGCAGCCAAGATATGCCCTCCGGGTCCTACGAGCAGTACTTC. The encoded protein is CASSQDMPSGSYEQYF.